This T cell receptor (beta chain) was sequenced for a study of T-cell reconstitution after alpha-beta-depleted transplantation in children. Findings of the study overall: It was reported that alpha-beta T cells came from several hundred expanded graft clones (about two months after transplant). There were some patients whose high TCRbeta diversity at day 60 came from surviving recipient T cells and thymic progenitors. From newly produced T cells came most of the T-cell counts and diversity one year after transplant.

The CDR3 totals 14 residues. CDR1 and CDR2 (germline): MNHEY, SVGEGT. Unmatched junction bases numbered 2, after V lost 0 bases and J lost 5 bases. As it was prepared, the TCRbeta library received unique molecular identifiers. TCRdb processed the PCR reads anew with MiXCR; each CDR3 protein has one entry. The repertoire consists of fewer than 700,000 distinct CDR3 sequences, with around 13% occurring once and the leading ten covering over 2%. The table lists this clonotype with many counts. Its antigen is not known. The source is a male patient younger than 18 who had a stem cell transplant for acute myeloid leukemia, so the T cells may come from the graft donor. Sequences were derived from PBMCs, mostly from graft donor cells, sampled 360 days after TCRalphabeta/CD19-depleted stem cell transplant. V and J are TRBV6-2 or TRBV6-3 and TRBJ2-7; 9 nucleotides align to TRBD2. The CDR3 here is CASSYSGLANEQYF. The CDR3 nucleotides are TGTGCCAGCAGTTACTCAGGACTAGCGAACGAGCAGTACTTC.